This TCR beta chain was documented in a study of shared clonotypes between healthy human individuals. The protocol was immunoSEQ multiplex PCR, while the TCRdb copy is restricted to in-frame clones and leaves out a portion. Of 2,500,000 or so clones detected, about 92% appear once; the ten largest clones hold over 0.12%. Per germline, CDR1 SEHNR and CDR2 FQNEAQ (reference sequence). The CDR3 has 15 residues. Unmatched junction bases numbered 3, after V lost 3 bases and J lost 1 base. The specimen sequenced was naive CD4+ T cells sorted from blood. Subset indicated: CD45RA+ positively selected. This TCR came from a man aged 18 to 30 in good health. The chain joins TRBV7-9 to TRBJ2-3; 8 nucleotides match TRBD2. For the CDR3, the DNA is TGTGCCAGCAGCTTCCAGCGGGGGCGCACAGATACGCAGTATTTT. It translates to CASSFQRGRTDTQYF.